The sample holds many counts of the clone carrying this T cell receptor beta chain. Its antigen is unidentified. All donors came from Russia, were Caucasian and healthy, and spanned ages roughly 6 to 95. Sample-barcoded 5' priming and a J-beta primer mix drove a second PCR of roughly 6 to 12 cycles. TCRdb used MiXCR to reprocess the 5' RACE reads, holding one entry per CDR3 protein. The profile covers about 1.6 million distinct CDR3 sequences, with approximately 32% appearing a single time and 11% taken by the ten largest. The sample is drawn from a study of blood T cells in healthy people across ages. General study findings and limits: Per million T cells, the diversity of TCR beta decreased roughly linearly as age advanced. Calculation of diversity from one million T cells yielded estimates considered to be underestimates.

The CDR3 sequence is 15 residues long. Germline V gene data show CDR1 as SGHRS and CDR2 as YFSETQ. Trimming took off 4 bases at V and 6 bases at J, with 20 bases between the two ends. Sequencing was performed on blood. The chain joins TRBV5-1 to TRBJ2-7; D might be TRBD1 (5 bases). The TCR was taken from a young woman in good health. Here the CDR3 DNA reads TGCGCCAGCAGCCCCGACCCGGACAACTTCCTCGAGCAGTACTTC. It codes for CASSPDPDNFLEQYF.